Sequencing of this T cell receptor (beta chain) was carried out in a study of CXCR3-negative and CXCR3-positive naive CD8 T cells. Whole-study findings and limits: For memory CD8+ cells diversity was much lower, but both naive subsets had comparably high diversity. Both naive subsets, CXCR3-negative and CXCR3-positive, displayed similar TRBV-TRBJ usage, unlike memory cells. More hydrophobic TRB CDR3s occurred in CXCR3-positive than in CXCR3-negative naive cells.

A remark on this clonotype: The target antigen is unknown.

The CDR3 has 15 amino acids. CDR1 and CDR2 (germline): SNHLY, FYNNEI. With UMI labels, 5' RACE was used to prepare the TRB cDNA libraries. TCRdb reanalyzed the 5' RACE reads and collapses them to one entry per CDR3 protein, without DNA. Listed are tens of thousands of distinct CDR3 sequences; 1.6% falls within the top ten. Specimen: naive CXCR3- CD8+ T cells from blood. Subset defined: CD45RO-CCR7+CD27+CD95- naive CD8+ T cells lacking CXCR3 (TNR3-). The V call is TRBV2, the J call TRBJ1-1; TCRdb picks TRBD1, but there is no DNA to check that call. This clonotype was sampled from a human donor in good health. Some clones in this sample may be carry-over from other donors' samples. The CDR3 is CASIPPGQGHTEAFF.